The sequence of this T cell receptor (beta chain) was determined in a study of lymphopenia after photon versus proton radiotherapy. Study conclusions and caveats: Under photons, naive T cells and diversity fell while effector/memory populations rose.

Using immunoSEQ multiplex PCR, the repertoire was profiled, and TCRdb retains in-frame clones only, with some absent. Of about 55,000 clones listed, approximately 88% are singletons. About this clone: The antigen is unknown.

CDR3 size: 14 residues. The V segment lost 6 bases and the J segment 5 bases; nucleotides outside the gene matches: 9. Germline lookup yields CDR1 MNHEY and CDR2 SVGAGI. V gene TRBV6-5 combines with J gene TRBJ2-7; 8 bases are shared with TRBD1. The TCR sequence derives from a man aged 55 to 69 with pancreatic cancer. The sample consisted of peripheral blood, taken from a patient treated with proton-based radiotherapy. CDR3: CASRATGGGHEQYF. CDR3 DNA sequence: TGTGCCAGCAGGGCAACAGGGGGAGGCCACGAGCAGTACTTC.